This T cell receptor (beta chain) comes out of a study of blood T cell repertoires in COVID-19. As for the study in general: Collection of acute and convalescent COVID-19 samples took place in the United States, Italy and Spain. From T cells, B-cell-depleted T cells, or PBMCs came the material, which was cDNA or gDNA.

V dropped 6 bases and J dropped 6 bases, with 18 bases sitting between them. Germline values: CDR1 MNHEY, CDR2 SVGEGT. This CDR3 is built from 15 residues. Original data processing: It was from reference gene primer amplification that nucleated cell counts were estimated. Repertoires were generated with immunoSEQ multiplex PCR, while TCRdb's copy carries only in-frame clones and drops some. V, J and clone size are those of that table, while D and trimming were read from the DNA. The repertoire holds hundreds of thousands of clones, with approximately 90% as singletons. What was sequenced was PBMCs or T cells enriched from blood (not recorded which). The sequence was collected from a man aged 30 to 45 who had recovered from COVID-19. V is TRBV6-2 or TRBV6-3 and J is TRBJ1-5; no clear D. CDR3 region: CASSATAPQSQPQHF. CDR3 DNA sequence: TGTGCCAGCAGCGCTACAGCTCCCCAGAGTCAGCCCCAGCATTTT.